The rows below give T cell receptor beta chains drawn from one sample of a study of cytomegalovirus exposure and HLA in healthy donors. The protocol was immunoSEQ multiplex PCR, while the TCRdb copy is restricted to in-frame clones and leaves out a portion. The sample records 200,000 to 250,000 clones, roughly 83% being singletons. Sequenced input: PBMCs. The receptors here all came from a woman younger than 30 in good health and CMV-seronegative. The CDR3 runs from the conserved cysteine through the conserved F or W. A D gene is named only where the DNA matches it firmly. Size is stated for part of the rows, as once, few or many counts, or as a class when the clone is expanded.

D,J,V,size,DNA,CDR3
.,TRBJ2-5,TRBV19,.,TGTGCCAGTAGTATAAGGGCATTCGAGACCCAGTACTTC,CASSIRAFETQYF
TRBD2,TRBJ2-5,TRBV7-2,.,TGTGCCAGCAGCTTCCGGGCGGGGGGCCAAGAGACCCAGTACTTC,CASSFRAGGQETQYF
.,TRBJ2-5,TRBV9,.,TGTGCCAGCAGCGTAGGGCTCTCCTCGTACCAAGAGACCCAGTACTTC,CASSVGLSSYQETQYF
.,TRBJ1-3,TRBV25-1,once,TGTGCCAGCAGTGAAAGGGGGTGGAGCTCTGGAAACACCATATATTTT,CASSERGWSSGNTIYF
.,TRBJ1-4,TRBV27,.,TGTGCCAGCAGTTTAGGGCAGGGTGGTGAAAAACTGTTTTTT,CASSLGQGGEKLFF
TRBD1,TRBJ1-2,TRBV6-5,.,TGTGCCAGCACCCCCGTAAGGACAGGGGTGGGTGGCTACACCTTC,CASTPVRTGVGGYTF
TRBD2,TRBJ2-3,TRBV30,.,TGTGCCTGGAGCCGGGAGGGTAGCGGGGGAACAGATACGCAGTATTTT,CAWSREGSGGTDTQYF
.,TRBJ2-4,TRBV12-1,.,TGTGCCAGCAGCTTGGACACCGGAGGGGCCAAAAACATTCAGTACTTC,CASSLDTGGAKNIQYF
.,TRBJ1-1,TRBV9,.,TGTGCCAGCAGCGTAGCTGGGTGGGGCACGTTGAACACTGAAGCTTTCTTT,CASSVAGWGTLNTEAFF
.,TRBJ2-7,TRBV5-4,.,TGTGCCAGCAGCACCTCGGGACTGCGCTCCTACGAGCAGTACTTC,CASSTSGLRSYEQYF
TRBD1,TRBJ2-7,TRBV7-6,.,TGTGCCAGCAGCCCACGGACAGGGACCTACGAGCAGTACTTC,CASSPRTGTYEQYF
TRBD1,TRBJ1-2,TRBV6-1,.,TGTGCCAGCACCCGGGACAGGGCTTCAGGAGGCTACACCTTC,CASTRDRASGGYTF
TRBD1,TRBJ1-5,TRBV18,.,TGTGCCAGCTCTCGGACAGGGGTCAATCAGCCCCAGCATTTT,CASSRTGVNQPQHF
.,TRBJ1-1,TRBV11-1,once,TGTGCCAGCAGCCCCGAGTTACGCCAGGGAAGGACTGAAGCTTTCTTT,CASSPELRQGRTEAFF
TRBD1,TRBJ2-1,TRBV5-1,.,TGCGCCAGCAGCGAATCCGGGACAGGGATGGGCAATGAGCAGTTCTTC,CASSESGTGMGNEQFF
TRBD2,TRBJ2-3,TRBV7-9,.,TGTGCCAGCAGCGTTCTAGCGGGAGGGCATAATACGCAGTATTTT,CASSVLAGGHNTQYF
.,TRBJ2-7,TRBV28,.,TGTGCCAGCACCTCGGAGCGCGAGCAGTACTTC,CASTSEREQYF
.,TRBJ1-2,TRBV29-1,.,TGCAGCGGACAAAGAGGAAGCAATGGCTACACCTTC,CSGQRGSNGYTF
.,TRBJ2-3,TRBV7-8,once,TGTGCCAGCAGCTTGTCCATTGGTATGGTGAGCACAGATACGCAGTATTTT,CASSLSIGMVSTDTQYF
.,TRBJ2-7,TRBV30,.,TGTGCCTGGAGTATTGGGAATACCTACGAGCAGTACTTC,CAWSIGNTYEQYF
.,TRBJ1-6,TRBV2,.,TGTGCCAGTGAGATGGACAGCTATAATTCACCCCTCCACTTT,CASEMDSYNSPLHF
TRBD1,TRBJ2-1,TRBV5-4,.,TGTGCCAGCAGCTTATCAACAGGGGCCTACAATGAGCAGTTCTTC,CASSLSTGAYNEQFF
.,TRBJ1-6,TRBV13,.,TGTGCCAGCAGGGGCAGGAGCTCCTATAATTCACCCCTCCACTTT,CASRGRSSYNSPLHF
TRBD2,TRBJ2-1,TRBV6-1,.,TGTGCCAGCAGTCCCCGGGGGGGCGATGAGCAGTTCTTC,CASSPRGGDEQFF
TRBD2,TRBJ2-7,TRBV28,.,TGTGCCAGCCAAAGGGAGGGGCCCCCCTACGAGCAGTACTTC,CASQREGPPYEQYF
.,TRBJ2-1,TRBV6-1,.,TGTGCCAGCATTCTAGGCCGGGATGAGCAGTTCTTC,CASILGRDEQFF
.,TRBJ2-3,TRBV28,.,TGTGCCAGCAGTTTATGGCGAGGGGGAGAGGCAGATACGCAGTATTTT,CASSLWRGGEADTQYF
TRBD2,TRBJ2-1,TRBV27,.,TGTGCCAGCAGTCCCGGGACTAGCGGCTACAATGAGCAGTTCTTC,CASSPGTSGYNEQFF
.,TRBJ2-7,TRBV15,.,TGTGCCACCAGCAGATGGGGCAACTACGAGCAGTACTTC,CATSRWGNYEQYF
TRBD2,TRBJ2-5,TRBV5-1,.,TGCGCCAGCAGCCCAGCCCCCCGGACTAGCGGCCAAGAGACCCAGTACTTC,CASSPAPRTSGQETQYF
.,TRBJ1-5,TRBV27,.,TGTGCCAGCAGTTTGGGAGGAATTCAGCCCCAGCATTTT,CASSLGGIQPQHF
.,TRBJ1-6,TRBV30,.,TGTGCCTGGAGGTCCGGCGCCGGTGATTCACCCCTCCACTTT,CAWRSGAGDSPLHF
.,TRBJ1-4,TRBV6-1,.,TGTGCCAGCACGGGGCAGGGAAATGAAAAACTGTTTTTT,CASTGQGNEKLFF
.,TRBJ1-1,TRBV5-1,.,TGCGCCAGCAGCGTTGACCCGAACACTGAAGCTTTCTTT,CASSVDPNTEAFF
.,TRBJ1-1,TRBV2,once,TGTGCCAGCAGTGAGTATTGGGGCACTGAAGCTTTCTTT,CASSEYWGTEAFF
.,TRBJ2-1,TRBV15,.,TGTGCCACCAGCAGTCTACAGGGAGGGTCCTACAATGAGCAGTTCTTC,CATSSLQGGSYNEQFF
.,TRBJ1-2,TRBV6-5,.,TGTGCCAGCAGTTACTCGACCAGGAAAGGCTACACCTTC,CASSYSTRKGYTF
.,TRBJ2-1,TRBV5-5,.,TGTGCCAGCAGCTTATGGGACAATGAGCAGTTCTTC,CASSLWDNEQFF
TRBD2,TRBJ2-1,TRBV15,.,TGTGCCACCAGCGAACTAGGGACTAGCGGTAATGAGCAGTTCTTC,CATSELGTSGNEQFF
.,TRBJ1-1,TRBV2,once,TGTGCCAGCAGTGAAGAAGGGAGAGGGGGTGGAACTGAAGCTTTCTTT,CASSEEGRGGGTEAFF
TRBD2,TRBJ2-1,TRBV20-1,few,TGCAGTGCTATGGGGGGGTATGAGCAGTTCTTC,CSAMGGYEQFF
TRBD1,TRBJ1-1,TRBV7-9,once,TGTGCCAGCAGCTTAGGACAGGGCGAGAACACTGAAGCTTTCTTT,CASSLGQGENTEAFF
TRBD1,TRBJ1-6,TRBV13,.,TGTGCCAGCAGCTTAAGACAGGGTCACTATAATTCACCCCTCCACTTT,CASSLRQGHYNSPLHF
.,TRBJ2-3,TRBV30,.,TGTGCCTGGAGTAGCGGCTCGTATACGCAGTATTTT,CAWSSGSYTQYF
TRBD1,TRBJ1-3,TRBV6-1,.,TGTGCCAGCAGTGAGGACAGGGCGAGGCTTGGAAACACCATATATTTT,CASSEDRARLGNTIYF
TRBD1,TRBJ1-2,TRBV6-6,.,TGTGCCAGCAGGGCAGGGGGCGAGAACTATGGCTACACCTTC,CASRAGGENYGYTF
.,TRBJ2-1,TRBV2,few,TGTGCCAGCAGTCGGGGGGACAGATTTCCAAATGAGCAGTTCTTC,CASSRGDRFPNEQFF
.,TRBJ2-7,TRBV5-1,.,TGCGCCAGCAGCTTGGCGGCAGGGCGTACCTACGAGCAGTACTTC,CASSLAAGRTYEQYF
.,TRBJ1-5,TRBV18,.,TGTGCCAGCTCACCATACGGGAATAGCAATCAGCCCCAGCATTTT,CASSPYGNSNQPQHF
TRBD1,TRBJ1-1,TRBV4-1,.,TGCGCCAGCAGCCAAGATCCGGGGACAGCTAACACTGAAGCTTTCTTT,CASSQDPGTANTEAFF
TRBD2,TRBJ2-7,TRBV6-5,.,TGTGCCAGCAGTGCGGGACTAGCGGGGCCCTACGAGCAGTACTTC,CASSAGLAGPYEQYF
.,TRBJ1-5,TRBV6-1,.,TGTGCCAGCAGCCGGGAATCCCAAAATCAGCCCCAGCATTTT,CASSRESQNQPQHF
.,TRBJ2-2,TRBV5-6,.,TGTGCCAGCAGCTTGGCCTTGCGGGGACGCACCGGGGAGCTGTTTTTT,CASSLALRGRTGELFF
.,TRBJ2-2,TRBV18,few,TGTGCCAGCTCATCGACAGTTCCCCCGCTGTTTTTT,CASSSTVPPLFF
.,TRBJ1-1,TRBV30,.,TGTGCCTGGGGGGTCTTTGGGTATAACACTGAAGCTTTCTTT,CAWGVFGYNTEAFF
TRBD1,TRBJ2-1,TRBV19,.,TGTGCCAGTAGGGGGGTCGGGACAGGGCGCCCCAATGAGCAGTTCTTC,CASRGVGTGRPNEQFF